This entry lists 2 T cell receptor beta chains sequenced from one sample in a study of metastatic and nonmetastatic thyroid tumors. With MiXCR, TCRdb called clones anew from the PCR reads. The sample contains 20,000 to 25,000 clones, about a fifth of which appear only once. All patients were treatment-naive before thyroid surgery. Sequencing input: blood. These TCRs come from a female donor with papillary thyroid cancer or a benign thyroid nodule (not recorded which). Some clones in this sample may be carry-over from other donors' samples.

With regard to this clone: The same CDR3 is also encoded by other DNA sequences in this sample. The chain links TRBV28 to TRBJ2-7, with a weak D call TRBD2 (5 bases). Trimming pared 8 bases from V and 6 bases from J, leaving 23 bases between. Per the germline V gene, CDR1 is MDHEN and CDR2 is SYDVKM. The CDR3 has 15 residues. The CDR3 DNA is TGTGCCAGCGGGTCGGGTCTAGCTGGAGTAGGCGAGCAGTACTTC. Encoded protein: CASGSGLAGVGEQYF.

This clone rates as medium-sized. V usage is TRBV6-5 and J usage is TRBJ2-7; no clear D gene. The CDR3 runs 13 residues. Germline CDR1 and CDR2: MNHEY and SVGAGI. Trimming stripped 2 bases from V and 0 bases from J, with 5 bases between. The CDR3 loop reads CASSYRSSYEQYF. CDR3 DNA: TGTGCCAGCAGTTACAGGAGCTCCTACGAGCAGTACTTC.